This T cell receptor beta chain emerged from a study of T-cell memory formation after mild COVID-19. The germline V and J ends were trimmed by 7 bases and 4 bases, with 13 bases remaining between them. The CDR3 has 13 residues. Looked up from germline, CDR1 is MNHEY and CDR2 is SMNVEV (reference sequence). MiXCR, run by TCRdb on the 5' RACE reads, gives a single entry per CDR3 protein. The repertoire holds hundreds of thousands of distinct CDR3 sequences, with under 20% as singletons. J is TRBJ1-1 and V is TRBV27; D is uncertain. This TCR was sampled from an adult woman who had mild COVID-19 (a few samples of this study predate the infection). Cell type and time point are not known. What was sequenced was PBMCs or a T cell subset sorted from them (not recorded which). The CDR3 sequence: CASTVRIGTEAFF. The CDR3 DNA sequence: TGTGCCAGCACTGTAAGGATTGGCACTGAAGCTTTCTTT.